This T cell receptor (beta chain) was sequenced during a study of shared T cell receptors in the human thymus (dated by TCRdb to about 2021). For the wider study: The study examined how self-reactive, shared T-cell receptor alpha chains are generated in the human thymus.

Libraries came from the immunoSEQ multiplex PCR assay. The table was pulled from immuneACCESS by TCRdb, which kept in-frame rearrangements only. Such tables lose some clones; where checked, under half of the loss comes from unresolved V genes, and the rest has no known cause. The sample contains 500,000 to 850,000 clones, about 89% of them found a single time. Jointly, the top ten make up 0.0094% of the sample. CDR1 and CDR2 were assigned from the germline V gene (reference sequence) as LNHDA and SQIVND. V trim: 6 bases; J trim: 3 bases; unmatched bases: 7. The CDR3 spans 15 residues, from the cysteine through the phenylalanine. The kept DNA is CDR3 alone, 45 bases in frame from the first base. This clone was seen a single time. What this receptor recognizes is not known. Base qualities were left out, and no much larger clone turns up one base away. This sample was shared with a second study, whose subject was human thymus T cells. The second paper states: In Finland, the donors were immunologically healthy infants who were having open corrective cardiac surgery for congenital heart defects. Thymus tissue was obtained as surgical resects removed during corrective cardiac surgery. Both the thymic and the peripheral blood repertoires appeared to show biased V and J gene segment usage. Highly overlapping thymic TCR repertoires among unrelated individuals were reported in the related research. The study described the TCR alpha and beta repertoires in roughly 8 infant thymus samples and four matching peripheral blood samples. The infant donors were roughly 7 to 244 days old, and the cohort included several males and two females. Thymocytes were mechanically released from the tissue and were stored as pellets of roughly 9-31 million cells at -70 degrees C. A QIAsymphony instrument was used to extract genomic DNA from frozen cell pellets. The immunoSEQ multiplex PCR assay was used to amplify the TCRB and TCRAD loci from a standardized quantity of quality-controlled genomic DNA. The amplicons covered the V(D)J region and were long enough to include the CDR3 and to identify the V and J genes. The commercial immunoSEQ service was used to sequence amplicons on an Illumina platform. Corrections for primer bias and sequencing errors followed previously described methods, while TCRAD and TCRB definitions were based on the IMGT database. Analysis of the repertoires was done with immunoSEQ Analyzer 3.0 and VDJTools and included basic statistics, V/J segment usage, diversity estimates, rarefaction and pairwise overlap. Diversity was estimated with Chao1, ChaoE, Efron-Thisted, Shannon and inverse Simpson indices, and also on datasets down-sampled to the smallest sample. Repertoire overlap used strict matching of CDR3 nucleotide sequence, V gene and J gene, with Jaccard-based multidimensional scaling clustering. On average, roughly 800,000 unique TCRB clonotypes were obtained from thymus samples, compared with 65,000 to 90,000 from blood samples.

Sequenced: thymocytes. The V and J genes are TRBV19 and TRBJ1-2; 10 central bases correspond to TRBD1. This clonotype was obtained from a boy in the first two years of life with a congenital heart defect. Donor details come from another sample of the same person, matched by shared clones. The CDR3 sequence is CASRSTGGEDYGYTF. The sequenced DNA: TGTGCCAGTAGGTCGACAGGGGGCGAAGACTATGGCTACACCTTC.